Shown below are 19 T cell receptor beta chains from a single sample sequenced in a study of blood T cell repertoires in COVID-19 (dated by TCRdb to 2020 to 2021). The library was obtained by the immunoSEQ multiplex PCR assay. Sourced from immuneACCESS, this table was stored by TCRdb with only in-frame sequences that have V and J called. A share of the clones is absent; for the studies checked, an unresolved V gene accounts for under half, and the remainder has no known explanation. Recorded for this sample are approximately 130,000 clones; around 85% of them occurred a single time. The top ten clonotypes cover 15% to 20% of the sample. The sequenced material came from peripheral blood. These receptors were taken from a woman in her fifties or sixties who had recovered from COVID-19.

The gene calls are TRBV5-1 and TRBJ1-1; TRBD1 is a possible D gene (5 bases). From germline, CDR1 is SGHRS and CDR2 YFSETQ. The CDR3 has 14 amino acids. Trimming took 1 base from V and 1 from J, leaving 8 bases between them. The CDR3 loop is CASSLQTENTEAFF. The CDR3 DNA is TGCGCCAGCAGCTTGCAGACAGAGAACACTGAAGCTTTCTTT.

The V gene is TRBV2, the J gene TRBJ1-2; 11 bases line up with TRBD1. The trim removed 11 bases at V and 8 bases at J, leaving 7 bases unmatched. This CDR3 comprises 12 residues. From germline, CDR1 is SNHLY and CDR2 FYNNEI. The CDR3 DNA reads as TGTGCCGCCCGGGACAGGGGGTCGGGCTACACCTTC. It codes for CAARDRGSGYTF.

This clone came up once. The rearrangement links TRBV18 to TRBJ1-1; D remains ambiguous. The CDR3 is 13 amino acids. CDR1 KGHSH and CDR2 LQKENI come from the germline V gene. V lost 4 bases to trimming and J lost 1 base, with 7 bases between them. CDR3 sequence reads: CASSLSGNTEAFF. The DNA of the CDR3 is TGTGCCAGCTCACTTTCCGGGAACACTGAAGCTTTCTTT. The variable domain in full, with the rest retrieved from reference TRBV18 and TRBJ1-1, is NAGVMQNPRHLVRRRGQEARLRCSPMKGHSHVYWYRQLPEEGLKFMVYLQKENIIDESGMPKERFSAEFPKEGPSILRIQQVVRGDSAAYFCASSLSGNTEAFFGQGTRLTVV.

J is TRBJ2-7 and V is TRBV19, with TRBD1 matching over 10 bases. CDR1 and CDR2 from the germline V gene are LNHDA and SQIVND (reference sequence). V shed 7 bases, J shed 2 bases, and the junction held 8 bases outside the gene matches. This CDR3 comprises 15 residues. The CDR3 bases are TGTGCCAGTAAAGAGGGGGGGACAGGGGCCTACGAGCAGTACTTC. Encoded protein: CASKEGGTGAYEQYF.

The V gene is TRBV20-1, the J gene TRBJ2-1; the D gene is possibly TRBD1 (5 bases). V lost 5 bases and J lost 7, with 9 bases in between. The length of the CDR3 is 11 residues. Germline CDR1 DFQATT, CDR2 SNEGSKA (reference sequence). The CDR3 loop is CSAQGRNEQFF. CDR3 nucleotide sequence: TGCAGTGCTCAGGGCCGTAATGAGCAGTTCTTC.

The rearrangement joins TRBV11-3 to TRBJ2-1, with D perhaps TRBD2 (5 bases). CDR3 length: 14 residues. V was pared by 1 base and J by 9 bases, with 13 bases between. Per the germline V gene, CDR1 is SGHNT and CDR2 is YENEEA. CDR3 in DNA: TGTGCCAGCAGCTTAGGCGGGCTGAGAAGTGAGCAGTTCTTC. It specifies CASSLGGLRSEQFF.

This rearrangement joins TRBV3-1 (or the pseudogene TRBV3-2) to TRBJ2-1; 7 bases fit TRBD2. CDR3 length equals 13 residues. The germline gives CDR1 LGHDT, CDR2 YNNKEL (reference sequence). V dropped 3 bases and J dropped 7; count of bases not matched to a gene: 3. CDR3 bases: TGTGCCAGCAGCCACCTGGGGGGGAATGAGCAGTTCTTC. Its protein is CASSHLGGNEQFF.

Here the CDR3 DNA reads TGCGCCAGCAGCTTGGGTGGGGGCGCAACCCACACTGAAGCTTTCTTT. Protein: CASSLGGGATHTEAFF. The chain recombines TRBV5-1 with TRBJ1-1, with a possible D match to TRBD1 (6 bases). The V gene lost 0 bases and the J gene lost 3 bases, with 15 bases spanning the gap. CDR3 length: 16 amino acids. Germline V gives CDR1 SGHRS, CDR2 YFSETQ.

The chain carries TRBV19 and TRBJ2-3; 8 bases match TRBD2. The trim removed 3 bases at V and 5 bases at J, leaving 10 bases unmatched. CDR1 LNHDA and CDR2 SQIVND come from the germline V gene (reference sequence). The CDR3 contains 16 residues. Here the CDR3 DNA reads TGTGCCAGTAGTATGACCCCGGGAGGGCCAGAAGATACGCAGTATTTT. As protein: CASSMTPGGPEDTQYF.

This chain links TRBV19 with TRBJ1-1, with D possibly matching TRBD1 (5 bases). Germline V gene sequence: CDR1 LNHDA, CDR2 SQIVND (reference sequence). V lost 4 bases, J lost 1 base, and 10 bases lay in between. The CDR3 extends over 14 amino acids. CDR3 coding DNA: TGTGCCAGTAGTAGGGAGGGGAAGAACACTGAAGCTTTCTTT. Encoded protein: CASSREGKNTEAFF.

The V call is TRBV7-8, the J call TRBJ1-4, with TRBD1 as a possible D gene (6 bases). Looked up from germline, CDR1 is SGHVS and CDR2 is FQNEAQ. The CDR3 loop spans 18 amino acids. V lost 5 bases to trimming and J lost 9 bases, with 28 bases between them. CDR3: CASSATGYSTFEPKKLFF. The DNA for the CDR3 is TGTGCCAGCAGCGCAACAGGGTACTCCACCTTTGAACCCAAAAAACTGTTTTTT. Supplemented by reference TRBV7-8 and TRBJ1-4, the full variable domain reads GAGVSQSPRYKVAKRGQDVALRCDPISGHVSLFWYQQALGQGPEFLTYFQNEAQLDKSGLPSDRFFAERPEGSVSTLKIQRTQQEDSAVYLCASSATGYSTFEPKKLFFGSGTQLSVL.

The chain recombines TRBV6-6 with TRBJ2-2; 11 positions agree with TRBD2. Trimming at V came to 5 bases and at J to 6 bases, leaving 14 bases not matched to a gene. Germline CDR1 is MNHNY and CDR2 is SVGAGI (reference sequence). The CDR3 totals 18 residues. Written as DNA, the CDR3 is TGTGCCAGCAGTCCTAGGATCACTAGCGGGAGACAGTCCGGGGAGCTGTTTTTT. Encoded protein: CASSPRITSGRQSGELFF.

The rearrangement joins TRBV18 to TRBJ2-7, with D possibly TRBD2 on 5 matching bases. V was shortened by 0 bases and J by 0 bases, with 9 bases between the two germline ends. This CDR3 region has 15 residues. Germline V gene sequence: CDR1 KGHSH, CDR2 LQKENI. Here the CDR3 DNA reads TGTGCCAGCTCACCACCTGCGGGTAGCTCCTACGAGCAGTACTTC. Translating gives CASSPPAGSSYEQYF.

This clone was found a few times. The CDR3 DNA sequence: TGCGCCAGCAGCTTGGGGACGAGGGTCCGGGGGAACACTGAAGCTTTCTTT. Amino acid sequence: CASSLGTRVRGNTEAFF. The V gene is TRBV5-1, the J gene TRBJ1-1; D is uncertain. Germline V gene lookup returns CDR1 SGHRS and CDR2 YFSETQ. This CDR3 is built from 17 residues. Trimming removed 0 bases from V and 1 base from J, with 16 bases in between. Full variable domain (missing parts from reference TRBV5-1 and TRBJ1-1): KAGVTQTPRYLIKTRGQQVTLSCSPISGHRSVSWYQQTPGQGLQFLFEYFSETQRNKGNFPGRFSGRQFSNSRSEMNVSTLELGDSALYLCASSLGTRVRGNTEAFFGQGTRLTVV.

The chain joins TRBV19 to TRBJ2-2; a possible D gene is TRBD1 (7 bases). The V and J ends lost 6 bases and 1 base respectively, with 9 bases between them. CDR3 length: 14 residues. Germline V lookup: CDR1 LNHDA, CDR2 SQIVND (reference sequence). DNA for the CDR3: TGTGCCAGTAGGCAGGGGGGGAACACCGGGGAGCTGTTTTTT. Its protein product is CASRQGGNTGELFF.

V usage is TRBV7-9 and J usage is TRBJ1-1; 10 nucleotides agree with TRBD1. The length of the CDR3 is 16 residues. Germline CDR1 and CDR2: SEHNR and FQNEAQ (reference sequence). Losses at the gene ends were 7 bases for V and 5 bases for J; bases not matched to a gene: 13. The CDR3 DNA reads as TGTGCCAGCATCAAGGGAGGACAGGGGGATCGGACTGAAGCTTTCTTT. Translated: CASIKGGQGDRTEAFF.

The rearrangement uses TRBV5-1 and TRBJ1-2, with D perhaps matching TRBD1 (5 bases). Germline assignment: CDR1 SGHRS and CDR2 YFSETQ. CDR3 length: 14 residues. V was clipped by 3 bases and J by 0 bases, with 9 bases between them. CDR3 in amino acids: CASSSTATNYGYTF. For the CDR3, the DNA is TGCGCCAGCAGCTCGACAGCCACTAACTATGGCTACACCTTC.

The V call is TRBV18, the J call TRBJ1-1; no clear D. Germline V gene data show CDR1 as KGHSH and CDR2 as LQKENI. The V gene lost 4 bases and the J gene lost 11 bases, with 17 bases spanning the gap. CDR3 size: 13 residues. CDR3 region: CASSLSREGLAFF. The CDR3, as DNA: TGTGCCAGCTCACTCTCCCGTGAGGGTCTGGCTTTCTTT.

This CDR3 is CAWSVDSGLENTQYF. CDR3 in DNA: TGTGCCTGGAGTGTTGACAGCGGGTTGGAAAATACGCAGTATTTT. V is TRBV30 and J is TRBJ2-3; TRBD2 might be the D (6 bases). This CDR3 is 15 amino acids long. Germline V gene lookup returns CDR1 GTSNPN and CDR2 SVGIG (reference sequence). V lost 0 bases and J lost 7, with 17 bases in between.